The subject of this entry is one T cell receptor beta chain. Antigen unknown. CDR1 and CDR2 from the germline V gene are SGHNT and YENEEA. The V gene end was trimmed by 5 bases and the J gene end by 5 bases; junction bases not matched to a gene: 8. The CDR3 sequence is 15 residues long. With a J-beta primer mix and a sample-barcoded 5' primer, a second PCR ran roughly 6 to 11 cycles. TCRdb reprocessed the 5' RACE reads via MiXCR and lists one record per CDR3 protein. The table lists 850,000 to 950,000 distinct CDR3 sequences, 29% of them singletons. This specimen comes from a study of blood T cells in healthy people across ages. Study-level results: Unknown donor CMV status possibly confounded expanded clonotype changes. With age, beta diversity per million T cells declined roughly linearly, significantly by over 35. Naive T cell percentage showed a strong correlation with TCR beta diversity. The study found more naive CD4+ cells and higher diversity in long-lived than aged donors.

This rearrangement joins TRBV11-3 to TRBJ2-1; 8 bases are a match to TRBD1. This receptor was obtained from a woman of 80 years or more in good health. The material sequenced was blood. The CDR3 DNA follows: TGTGCCAGCAGCCGACGCGACAGGGGCCACAATGAGCAGTTCTTC. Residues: CASSRRDRGHNEQFF.